This record looks at one TCR beta chain sequence and its context. Its target is unknown. Isolated RNA was reverse transcribed in full, so expressed TCRB transcripts were sequenced. Repertoires were generated with immunoSEQ multiplex PCR, while TCRdb's copy carries only in-frame clones and drops some. Of 300,000 to 350,000 clones detected, around an eighth appear once; the ten largest clones hold 0.013% to 0.015%. The CDR3 contains 15 residues. Trimming cost V 1 base and J 0 bases, with 9 bases left between them. Germline assignment: CDR1 SGHTA and CDR2 FQGNSA. These data are taken from a study of beta chain features in type 1 diabetes. General observations from the study: A pattern of fewer insertions and more deletions at VDJ junctions was seen in type 1 diabetes patients. Researchers cautioned that cDNA sequencing could over-represent cells with high TCR expression. Comparison showed that naive, central memory and Treg TCRB repertoires appeared more similar among patients than among healthy donors. Within each of all four CD4+ subsets, Type 1 diabetes patients had TCRB CDR3s that were moderately but significantly shorter.

The sequenced sample consisted of naive CD4+ T cells from blood. The clonotype was recovered from a woman younger than 30 with type 1 diabetes. The chain joins TRBV7-2 to TRBJ1-2, with D hard to call. CDR3 sequence reads: CASSLGLEANYGYTF. CDR3 in DNA: TGTGCCAGCAGCTTAGGACTGGAAGCTAACTATGGCTACACCTTC.